Listed below are T cell receptor beta chains from one sample, sequenced in a study of blood T cell repertoires in COVID-19. Generated by immunoSEQ multiplex PCR, the TCRdb table keeps only in-frame clones and is missing some. The sample contains 150,000 to 200,000 clones, roughly 80% of which appear only once. The sequencing sample was made of peripheral blood. The receptors stem from a man between 25 and 39 years old with active or convalescent COVID-19. Both conserved end residues are part of each CDR3. D genes are given only for firm matches. Clone size appears in some rows only: once, few, many, or a class for an expanded clone.

TRBJ2-3,TRBV19,.,TRBD1,CASSSSGTGVGDTQYF,TGTGCCAGTAGTTCCTCAGGGACAGGTGTAGGAGATACGCAGTATTTT
TRBJ2-3,TRBV7-2,.,TRBD2,CASSPGLAGGADTQYF,TGTGCCAGCAGCCCGGGACTAGCGGGAGGGGCAGATACGCAGTATTTT
TRBJ1-1,TRBV6-4,.,TRBD1,CASSENQGASTEAFF,TGTGCCAGCAGTGAGAACCAGGGGGCGTCGACTGAAGCTTTCTTT
TRBJ2-7,TRBV13,.,.,CASSLTGSVGFYEQYF,TGTGCCAGCAGCTTGACAGGTTCTGTGGGATTCTACGAGCAGTACTTC
TRBJ2-5,TRBV28,.,.,CASRVPRGAGEEETQYF,TGTGCCAGCAGGGTCCCAAGGGGGGCGGGAGAGGAAGAGACCCAGTACTTC
TRBJ1-4,TRBV6-6,.,.,CASRQGLNEKLFF,TGTGCCAGCAGACAGGGTTTGAACGAAAAACTGTTTTTT
TRBJ1-2,TRBV30,few,TRBD1,CAWSRRQGAAGGYTF,TGTGCCTGGAGTCGGAGGCAGGGGGCTGCGGGGGGCTACACCTTC
TRBJ2-5,TRBV3-1/TRBV3-2,.,TRBD1,CASSQDPPRTGQQETQYF,TGTGCCAGCAGCCAAGACCCGCCCCGGACAGGACAACAAGAGACCCAGTACTTC
TRBJ2-4,TRBV5-6,once,TRBD2,CASSELAGAFGIQYF,TGTGCCAGCAGCGAACTAGCGGGGGCCTTCGGCATTCAGTACTTC
TRBJ2-1,TRBV7-9,.,TRBD2,CASSLEGLAGLVSYNEQFF,TGTGCCAGCAGCTTAGAGGGACTAGCGGGACTCGTTAGCTACAATGAGCAGTTCTTC
TRBJ2-7,TRBV10-3,.,TRBD1,CAISDPGTGGSYEQYF,TGTGCCATCAGTGACCCCGGGACAGGGGGTTCCTACGAGCAGTACTTC
TRBJ1-1,TRBV25-1,.,.,CASSDPNTEAFF,TGTGCCAGCAGTGATCCCAATACTGAAGCTTTCTTT
TRBJ2-3,TRBV9,.,.,CASSDGITDTQYF,TGTGCCAGCAGCGACGGGATCACCGATACGCAGTATTTT
TRBJ1-6,TRBV18,.,TRBD1,CASSPQTGDNSPLHF,TGTGCCAGCTCACCACAGACAGGGGATAATTCACCCCTCCACTTT
TRBJ1-1,TRBV5-1,few,TRBD1,CASSLVTGADTEAFF,TGCGCCAGCAGCTTGGTCACAGGGGCGGACACTGAAGCTTTCTTT